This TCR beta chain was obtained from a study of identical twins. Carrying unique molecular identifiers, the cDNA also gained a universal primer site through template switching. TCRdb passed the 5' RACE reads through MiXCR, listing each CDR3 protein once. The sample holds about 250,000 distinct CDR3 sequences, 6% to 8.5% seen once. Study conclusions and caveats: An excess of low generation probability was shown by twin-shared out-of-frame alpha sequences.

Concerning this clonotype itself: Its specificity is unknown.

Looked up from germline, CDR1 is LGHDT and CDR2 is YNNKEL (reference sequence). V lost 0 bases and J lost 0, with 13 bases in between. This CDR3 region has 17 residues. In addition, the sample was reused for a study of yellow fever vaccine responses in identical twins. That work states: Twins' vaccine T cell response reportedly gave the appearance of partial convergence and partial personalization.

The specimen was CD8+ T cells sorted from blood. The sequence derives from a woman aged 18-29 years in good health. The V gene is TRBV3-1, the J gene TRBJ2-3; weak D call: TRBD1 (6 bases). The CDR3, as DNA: TGTGCCAGCAGCCAAGAATCGGGGACACCTAGCACAGATACGCAGTATTTT. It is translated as CASSQESGTPSTDTQYF.